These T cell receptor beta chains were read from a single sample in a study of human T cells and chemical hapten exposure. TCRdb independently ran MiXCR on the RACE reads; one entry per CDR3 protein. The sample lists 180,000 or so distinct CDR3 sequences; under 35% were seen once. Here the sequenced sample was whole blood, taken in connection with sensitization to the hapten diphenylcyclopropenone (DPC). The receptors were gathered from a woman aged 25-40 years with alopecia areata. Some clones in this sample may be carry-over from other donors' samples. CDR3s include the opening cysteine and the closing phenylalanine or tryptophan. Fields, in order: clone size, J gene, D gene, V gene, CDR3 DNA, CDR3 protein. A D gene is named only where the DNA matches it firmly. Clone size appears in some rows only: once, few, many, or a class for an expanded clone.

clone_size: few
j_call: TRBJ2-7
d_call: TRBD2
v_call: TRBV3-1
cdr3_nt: TGTGCCAGCAGCCCGATGCCGGGGGGGGTCTCCGAGCAGTACTTC
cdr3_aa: CASSPMPGGVSEQYF

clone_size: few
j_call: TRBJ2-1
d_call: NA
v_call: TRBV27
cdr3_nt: TGTGCCAGCAGTAGACTGCCACGCGCTGAGCAGTTCTTC
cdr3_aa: CASSRLPRAEQFF

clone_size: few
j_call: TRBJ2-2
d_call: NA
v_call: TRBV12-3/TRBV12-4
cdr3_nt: TGTGCCAGCTTGTTTGGGGCCGGGGAGCTGTTTTTT
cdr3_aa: CASLFGAGELFF

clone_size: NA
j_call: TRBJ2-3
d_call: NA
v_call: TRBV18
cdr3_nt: TGTGCCAGCTCATCTCAGGGGATTACAGATACGCAGTATTTT
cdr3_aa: CASSSQGITDTQYF

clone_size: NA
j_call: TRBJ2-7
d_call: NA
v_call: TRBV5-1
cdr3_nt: TGCGCCAGCAGCTTGGGGGTCCTTGGCGGACGCCCTTACGAGCAGTACTTC
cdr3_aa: CASSLGVLGGRPYEQYF

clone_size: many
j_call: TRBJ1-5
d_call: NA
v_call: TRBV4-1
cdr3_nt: TGCGCCAGCAGCCAAGAAGGGCTAGCTCAGCCCCAGCATTTT
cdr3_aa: CASSQEGLAQPQHF

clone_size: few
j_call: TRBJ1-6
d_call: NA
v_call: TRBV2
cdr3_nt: TGTGCCAGCAGTGAAATTGCAAATTCACCCCTCCACTTT
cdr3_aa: CASSEIANSPLHF

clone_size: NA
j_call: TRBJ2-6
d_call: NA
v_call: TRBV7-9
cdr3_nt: TGTGCCAGCAGCCTCCCCGCTGGGGCCAACGTCCTGACTTTC
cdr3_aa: CASSLPAGANVLTF

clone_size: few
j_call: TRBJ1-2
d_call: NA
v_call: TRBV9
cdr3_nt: TGTGCCAGCAGCGCCGGAGACAGCTTCTCCTTCTATGGCTACACCTTC
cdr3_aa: CASSAGDSFSFYGYTF

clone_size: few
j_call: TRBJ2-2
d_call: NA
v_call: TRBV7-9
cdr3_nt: TGTGCCAGCAGCTTTGGGGCGAGGGAGCTGTTTTTT
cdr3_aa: CASSFGARELFF

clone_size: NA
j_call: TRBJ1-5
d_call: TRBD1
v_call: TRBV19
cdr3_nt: TGTGCCAGTACACCCGACAGGGATGGCCAGCCCCAGCATTTT
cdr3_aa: CASTPDRDGQPQHF

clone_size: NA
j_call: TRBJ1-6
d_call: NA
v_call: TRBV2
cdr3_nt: TGTGCCAGCAGTGGGGATAACTCCTATAATTCACCCCTCCACTTT
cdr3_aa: CASSGDNSYNSPLHF

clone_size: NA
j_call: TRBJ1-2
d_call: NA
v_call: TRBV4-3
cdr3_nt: TGCGCCAGCAGCCAAGAGATCGCGGGGGCGCGGGGCTACACCTTC
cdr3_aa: CASSQEIAGARGYTF

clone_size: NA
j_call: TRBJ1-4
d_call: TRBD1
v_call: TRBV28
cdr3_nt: TGTGCCAGCAGTTTCCGTAGACAGGGCGGGGAAAAACTGTTTTTT
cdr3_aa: CASSFRRQGGEKLFF

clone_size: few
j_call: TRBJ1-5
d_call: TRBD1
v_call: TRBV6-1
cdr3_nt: TGTGCCAGCAGCCCAGGACAGGGGCACAATCAGCCCCAGCATTTT
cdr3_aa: CASSPGQGHNQPQHF

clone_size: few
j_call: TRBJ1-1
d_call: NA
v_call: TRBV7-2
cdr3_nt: TGTGCCAGCAGCTTAGGTCGGGCGAACACTGAAGCTTTCTTT
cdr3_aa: CASSLGRANTEAFF

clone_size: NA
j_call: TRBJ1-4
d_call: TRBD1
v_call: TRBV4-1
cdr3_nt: TGCGCCAGCAGCCAAGATCCAGGGGGTCACACTAATGAAAAACTGTTTTTT
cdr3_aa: CASSQDPGGHTNEKLFF

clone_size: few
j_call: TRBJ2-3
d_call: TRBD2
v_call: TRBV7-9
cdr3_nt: TGTGCCAGCAGCTTCTTGGGAGGGCCCGAGACAGATACGCAGTATTTT
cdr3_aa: CASSFLGGPETDTQYF

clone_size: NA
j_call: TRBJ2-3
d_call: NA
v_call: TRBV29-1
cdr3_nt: TGCAGCGTGGGGGAAAGCACAGATACGCAGTATTTT
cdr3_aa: CSVGESTDTQYF

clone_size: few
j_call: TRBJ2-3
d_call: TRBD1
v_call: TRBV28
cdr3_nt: TGTGCCAGCATTCGGGGCGGGACAGGGTCAGATACGCAGTATTTT
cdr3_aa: CASIRGGTGSDTQYF

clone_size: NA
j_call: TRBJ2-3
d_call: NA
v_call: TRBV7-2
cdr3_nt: TGTGCCAGCAGCTCCCGTCGGGGCGCCTTTAGCACAGATACGCAGTATTTT
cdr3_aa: CASSSRRGAFSTDTQYF

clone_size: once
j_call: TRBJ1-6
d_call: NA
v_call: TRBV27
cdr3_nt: TGTGCCAGCAGTTTACAAGAAGGCTCCTATAATTCACCCCTCCACTTT
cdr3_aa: CASSLQEGSYNSPLHF

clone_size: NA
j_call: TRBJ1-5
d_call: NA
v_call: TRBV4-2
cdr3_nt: TGTGCCAGCAGCCAAGACCTTGCCGGGACGGTCAATCAGCCCCAGCATTTT
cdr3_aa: CASSQDLAGTVNQPQHF

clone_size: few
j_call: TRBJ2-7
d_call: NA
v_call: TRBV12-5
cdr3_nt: TGTGCTAGTGGTCCCCCGTCAATCTTATCCTACGAGCAGTACTTC
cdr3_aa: CASGPPSILSYEQYF

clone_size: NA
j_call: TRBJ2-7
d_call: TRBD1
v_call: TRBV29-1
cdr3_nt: TGCAGCGTTGTAGCCCGACAGGGCTACGAGCAGTACTTC
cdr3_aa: CSVVARQGYEQYF

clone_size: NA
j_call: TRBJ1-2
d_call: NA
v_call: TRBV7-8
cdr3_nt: TGTGCCAGCAGCTTATATCCCCCCACTGCGGGTGGCTACACCTTC
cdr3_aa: CASSLYPPTAGGYTF

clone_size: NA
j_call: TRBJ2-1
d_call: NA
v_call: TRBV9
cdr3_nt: TGTGCCAGCAGCTTTGGGGGGGCCGACAATGAGCAGTTCTTC
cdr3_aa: CASSFGGADNEQFF

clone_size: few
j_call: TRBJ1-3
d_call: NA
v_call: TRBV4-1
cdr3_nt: TGCGCCAGCAGCCAGCTGAGTGGAAACACCATATATTTT
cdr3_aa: CASSQLSGNTIYF

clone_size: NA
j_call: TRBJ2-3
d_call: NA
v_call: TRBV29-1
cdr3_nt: TGCAGCGTACCCCCAGGGGCAGATACGCAGTATTTT
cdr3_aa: CSVPPGADTQYF

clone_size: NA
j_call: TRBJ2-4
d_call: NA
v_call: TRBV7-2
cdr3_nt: TGTGCCAGCAGCTTACAAAGCCTAAACATTCAGTACTTC
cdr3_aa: CASSLQSLNIQYF

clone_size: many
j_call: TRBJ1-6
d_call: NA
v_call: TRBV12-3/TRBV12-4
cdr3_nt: TGTGCCAGCAGTTTGGGTGGCAATTCACCCCTCCACTTT
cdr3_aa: CASSLGGNSPLHF

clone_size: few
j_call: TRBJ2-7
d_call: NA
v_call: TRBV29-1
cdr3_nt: TGCAGCGTTGACACCCGAGGTAGGGGGGCGGGAGAGCAGTACTTC
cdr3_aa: CSVDTRGRGAGEQYF

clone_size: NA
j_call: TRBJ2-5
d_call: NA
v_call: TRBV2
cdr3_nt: TGTGCCAGCAGTGTTAACACGGGTCTCCAAGAGACCCGGTACTTC
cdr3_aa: CASSVNTGLQETRYF

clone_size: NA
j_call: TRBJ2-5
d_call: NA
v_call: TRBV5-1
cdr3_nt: TGCGCCAGCAGCTCGCTCTCCGAGGGAGAGACCCAGTACTTC
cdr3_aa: CASSSLSEGETQYF

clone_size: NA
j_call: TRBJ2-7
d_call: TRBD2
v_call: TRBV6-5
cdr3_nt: TGTGCCAGCAGTGACGCGGGGGGCACCTACGAGCAGTACTTC
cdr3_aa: CASSDAGGTYEQYF

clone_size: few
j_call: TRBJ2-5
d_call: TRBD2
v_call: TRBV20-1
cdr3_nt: TGCAGTGCTGGCACTAGCGGGGGGCCCCAAGAGACCCAGTACTTC
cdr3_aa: CSAGTSGGPQETQYF

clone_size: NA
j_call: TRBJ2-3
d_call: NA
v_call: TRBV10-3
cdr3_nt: TGTGCCATCAGTGCTAGGACCTCTTTCACAGATACGCAGTATTTT
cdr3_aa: CAISARTSFTDTQYF

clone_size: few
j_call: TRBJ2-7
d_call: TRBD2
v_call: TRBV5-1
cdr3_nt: TGCGCCAGCAGCTTGGGAGGGACTACCCACTACGAGCAGTACTTC
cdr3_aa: CASSLGGTTHYEQYF

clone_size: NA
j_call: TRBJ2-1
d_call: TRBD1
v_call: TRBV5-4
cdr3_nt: TGTGCCAGCAGCTTGCAGCAGGGGGCGCGGGAGCAGTTCTTC
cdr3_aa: CASSLQQGAREQFF

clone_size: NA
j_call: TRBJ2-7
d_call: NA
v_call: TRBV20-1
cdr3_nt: TGCAGTGCTAGGGTCCAGGGGACCCACGAGCAGTACTTC
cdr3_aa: CSARVQGTHEQYF

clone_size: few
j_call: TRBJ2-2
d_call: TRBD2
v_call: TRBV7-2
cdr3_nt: TGTGCCAGCAGCTCGGGCGGCGGGAGGAGGACCGGGGAGCTGTTTTTT
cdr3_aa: CASSSGGGRRTGELFF

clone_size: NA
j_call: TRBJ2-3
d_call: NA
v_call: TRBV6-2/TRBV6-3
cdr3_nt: TGTGCCAGCAGTTACTCGGTTGAGGCAGTCACAGATACGCAGTATTTT
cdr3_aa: CASSYSVEAVTDTQYF

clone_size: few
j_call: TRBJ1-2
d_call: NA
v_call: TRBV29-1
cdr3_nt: TGCAGCGTTGCTCACATGACAGAATGGGATGGCTACACCTTC
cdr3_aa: CSVAHMTEWDGYTF

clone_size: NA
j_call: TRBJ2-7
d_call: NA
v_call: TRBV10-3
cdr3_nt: TGTGCCATCAGTGAGACCACAGGGACGAGATCCGAGCAGTACTTC
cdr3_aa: CAISETTGTRSEQYF

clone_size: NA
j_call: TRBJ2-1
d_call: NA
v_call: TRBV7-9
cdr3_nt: TGTGCCAGCAGCTTCTTGAGGTACAATGAGCAGTTCTTC
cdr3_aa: CASSFLRYNEQFF

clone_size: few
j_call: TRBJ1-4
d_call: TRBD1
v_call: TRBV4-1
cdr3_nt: TGCGCCAGCAGCCAGGGACAGGCAGCGAACGAAAAACTGTTTTTT
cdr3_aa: CASSQGQAANEKLFF

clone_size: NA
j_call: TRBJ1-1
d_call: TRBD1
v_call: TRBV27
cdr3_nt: TGTGCCACCTACACAGGGGCCGAAGCTTTCTTT
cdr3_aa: CATYTGAEAFF

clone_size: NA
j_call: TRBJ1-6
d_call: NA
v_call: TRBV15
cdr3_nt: TGTGCCACCAGCAGAGCGTCTGATTCACCCCTCCACTTT
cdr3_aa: CATSRASDSPLHF